The 7 T cell receptor beta chains given below trace back to one sample, sequenced in a study of blood T cell repertoires in COVID-19. Clones were sequenced by immunoSEQ multiplex PCR, and TCRdb holds only the in-frame ones, with some missing. The sample includes approximately 150,000 clones, about 86% of them seen just once. The sequenced sample consisted of peripheral blood. These receptor sequences come from a man aged 65-85 years with acute or convalescent COVID-19.

The gene calls are TRBV19 and TRBJ2-7; tentatively, D is TRBD2 (5 bases). Between the trimmed V and J ends, which lost 4 bases and 0 bases, there was a span of 16 bases. Germline V gives CDR1 LNHDA, CDR2 SQIVND (reference sequence). CDR3 length equals 16 residues. CDR3 sequence reads: CASSTFGLGNSYEQYF. The CDR3 coding sequence is TGTGCCAGTAGTACCTTCGGACTGGGAAACTCCTACGAGCAGTACTTC.

Here the CDR3 reads CASSPRGAGGPYEQYF. The CDR3 DNA sequence: TGTGCCAGCAGCCCTAGAGGGGCGGGAGGTCCCTACGAGCAGTACTTC. This chain connects TRBV5-4 to TRBJ2-7, with 8 bases identical to TRBD2. CDR3 length: 16 amino acids. V was clipped by 4 bases and J by 2 bases; unmatched bases: 11. Germline V gene sequence: CDR1 SGHNT, CDR2 YYREEE (reference sequence).

The rearrangement links TRBV28 to TRBJ1-1; 7 nucleotides match TRBD1. Germline V lookup: CDR1 MDHEN, CDR2 SYDVKM. V shed 2 bases, J shed 4 bases, and the junction held 4 bases outside the gene matches. This CDR3 is built from 14 residues. CDR3 amino acids: CASSLTGVVTEAFF. Written as DNA, the CDR3 is TGTGCCAGCAGTTTAACAGGGGTGGTCACTGAAGCTTTCTTT.

This clone was found once. The V call is TRBV29-1, the J call TRBJ2-3; TRBD2 is a possible D gene (6 bases). V lost 3 bases to trimming and J lost 3 bases, with 19 bases between them. The CDR3 consists of 16 residues. Germline-derived CDR1 and CDR2 are SQVTM and ANQGSEA. CDR3 sequence (DNA): TGCAGCGTTGATCATAGTACGGGCGGGACGACAGATACGCAGTATTTT. Its protein is CSVDHSTGGTTDTQYF.

V gene TRBV5-1 combines with J gene TRBJ2-2; TRBD2 agrees at 10 bases. The CDR3 consists of 16 residues. J was trimmed by 4 bases and V by 4 bases; bases with no gene match: 7. CDR1 is SGHRS and CDR2 is YFSETQ in the germline V gene. For the CDR3, the DNA is TGCGCCAGCAGCGGGGGGACTAGCGTAGTCACCGGGGAGCTGTTTTTT. As protein: CASSGGTSVVTGELFF.

The J gene is TRBJ2-7, the V gene TRBV7-8; a possible D gene is TRBD1 (6 bases). Germline-derived CDR1 and CDR2 are SGHVS and FQNEAQ. Trimming cost V 0 bases and J 4 bases, with 10 bases left between them. The CDR3 contains 14 residues. CDR3 bases: TGTGCCAGCAGCTTAGCTGGGGGCGGGTACGAGCAGTACTTC. Protein: CASSLAGGGYEQYF.

The chain combines TRBV7-6 with TRBJ1-5; TRBD1 is a possible D gene (5 bases). The germline V gene has CDR1 SGHVS and CDR2 FNYEAQ. V gave up 1 base and J gave up 7 bases, with 8 bases separating them. This CDR3 spans 13 amino acids. The CDR3 loop reads CASSLGGVQPQHF. The DNA of the CDR3 is TGTGCCAGCAGCTTAGGGGGGGTGCAGCCCCAGCATTTT. The full variable domain, its missing parts supplied by reference TRBV7-6 and TRBJ1-5, is GAGVSQSPRYKVTKRGQDVALRCDPISGHVSLYWYRQALGQGPEFLTYFNYEAQQDKSGLPNDRFSAERPEGSISTLTIQRTEQRDSAMYRCASSLGGVQPQHFGDGTRLSIL.